These 21 T cell receptor beta chains originate from one sample sequenced in a study of Graves' ophthalmopathy and Graves' hyperthyroidism. Amplification from RNA transcripts yielded the TCR beta CDR3 regions. First-round RT-PCR relied on HTBI primers, and a second-round multiplex PCR came next. MiXCR, applied by TCRdb to the multiplex PCR reads, yields one record per CDR3 protein. The sample has about 200,000 distinct CDR3 sequences; under 30% are singletons. The sequenced material came from peripheral blood. The receptors derive from a man aged 50 to 59 with Graves' ophthalmopathy.

There are many counts of this clonotype. CDR3 residues: CSAALVPSGGYTF. In DNA, the CDR3 is TGCAGCGCCGCCCTAGTCCCATCTGGCGGCTACACCTTC. J is TRBJ1-2 and V is TRBV29-1, with D hard to call. V lost 7 bases and J 8 bases, leaving 20 bases between the germline ends. Germline loops: CDR1 SQVTM, CDR2 ANQGSEA. This CDR3 is 13 amino acids long.

This clonotype was detected many times. The gene calls are TRBV6-2 or TRBV6-3 and TRBJ1-2; D ambiguous. Germline V gene data show CDR1 as MNHEY and CDR2 as SVGEGT. Trimming stripped 8 bases from V and 8 bases from J, with 12 bases between. This CDR3 comprises 11 residues. The CDR3 spells CASGPWGGYTF. For the CDR3, the DNA is TGTGCCAGCGGACCTTGGGGAGGCTACACCTTC.

This clonotype was observed many times. This chain uses TRBV6-5 with TRBJ2-2; perhaps TRBD1 as D (6 bases). V was cut by 0 bases and J by 8 bases, with 7 bases left in between. This CDR3 is built from 13 residues. Germline-derived CDR1 and CDR2 are MNHEY and SVGAGI. This CDR3 is CASSYSTGGELFF. In nucleotides, the CDR3 is TGTGCCAGCAGTTACTCGACAGGAGGGGAGCTGTTTTTT.

This clonotype came up many times. The V and J genes are TRBV7-8 and TRBJ2-5, with unresolved D. The ends were cut back, 5 bases at V and 2 bases at J, with 9 bases in the middle. Germline-derived CDR1 and CDR2 are SGHVS and FQNEAQ. The CDR3 spans 13 residues. As DNA, the CDR3 is TGTGCCAGCAGCACAACTCCTCAAGAGACCCAGTACTTC. Protein product: CASSTTPQETQYF.

This clonotype was seen only a few times. Since a much larger clone is just one base distant, this may be a read error. The V gene is TRBV13, the J gene TRBJ2-7, with unresolved D. In germline, CDR1 is PRHDT, CDR2 FYEKMQ (reference sequence). This CDR3 is built from 12 residues. CDR3 DNA: TGTGCCAACAGCTCGGAGCTCTACGAGCAGTACTTC. Residues: CANSSELYEQYF.

Ten or more counts support this clonotype. The J gene is TRBJ1-6, the V gene TRBV7-2; D may be TRBD1 (6 bases). Germline V gene sequence: CDR1 SGHTA, CDR2 FQGNSA. Trimming pared 5 bases from V and 4 bases from J, leaving 12 bases between. The CDR3 is 15 amino acids. The CDR3 reads CASSTGTYYNSPLHF. In DNA form, the CDR3 reads TGTGCCAGCAGCACCGGGACATATTATAATTCACCCCTCCACTTT.

This clonotype appeared a few times. The chain couples TRBV6-5 to TRBJ2-7; 8 positions agree with TRBD1. V trimming: 4 bases; J trimming: 0 bases; junction bases outside the gene matches: 5. Germline loops: CDR1 MNHEY, CDR2 SVGAGI. The CDR3 consists of 15 residues. CDR3 protein: CASSFTGQDSYEQYF. The CDR3 coding sequence is TGTGCCAGCAGTTTTACGGGACAGGACTCCTACGAGCAGTACTTC.

This clonotype was observed many times. This chain joins TRBV6-5 and TRBJ1-5, with a tentative D call TRBD1 (5 bases). The V gene lost 6 bases and the J gene lost 0 bases, with 12 bases spanning the gap. The germline gives CDR1 MNHEY, CDR2 SVGAGI. The CDR3 loop spans 15 amino acids. CDR3 coding DNA: TGTGCCAGCAGCCGGGGGGGGTATAGCAATCAGCCCCAGCATTTT. It codes for CASSRGGYSNQPQHF.

The V and J genes are TRBV6-1 and TRBJ1-2, with D perhaps matching TRBD1 (5 bases). CDR1 is MNHNS, CDR2 SASEGT, per germline. The CDR3 totals 14 residues. Trimming removed 7 bases at V and 4 bases at J, with 16 bases between. In DNA, the CDR3 is TGTGCCAGCACCTCACCCGACAGAACCTATGGCTACACCTTC. This translates into CASTSPDRTYGYTF.

The chain carries TRBV28 and TRBJ1-1; a possible D gene is TRBD1 (6 bases). The CDR3 runs 16 residues. In germline, CDR1 is MDHEN, CDR2 SYDVKM. Trimming removed 6 bases at V and 1 base at J, with 18 bases between. The CDR3 region is CASSLVVQGPNTEAFF. CDR3 DNA: TGTGCCAGCAGCTTAGTCGTACAGGGACCGAACACTGAAGCTTTCTTT.

The V and J genes are TRBV28 and TRBJ1-2; D remains ambiguous. The CDR3 consists of 11 residues. V was cut by 11 bases and J by 8 bases, with 15 bases left in between. Germline V CDR1 and CDR2: MDHEN, SYDVKM. This CDR3 is CAGGSYWGYTF. Here the CDR3 DNA reads TGTGCCGGAGGGTCCTATTGGGGCTACACCTTC.

This clonotype was seen repeatedly, ten times or more. The junction and the germline gene differ at one end; a read error may be behind it. This sequence joins TRBV6-5 and TRBJ2-7, with D perhaps matching TRBD2 (5 bases). CDR1 MNHEY and CDR2 SVGAGI come from the germline V gene. The CDR3 loop spans 14 amino acids. The CDR3 protein is CASRYPGSSYEQYF. Written as DNA, the CDR3 is TGTGCCAGCCGTTACCCGGGAAGCTCCTACGAGCAGTACTTC.

This clonotype was detected many times. The chain carries TRBV12-3 or TRBV12-4 and TRBJ2-7; 9 bases are shared with TRBD1. This CDR3 region has 14 residues. V was pared by 5 bases and J by 8 bases, with 10 bases of the junction left unmatched. The CDR3 DNA follows: TGTGCCAGCAGTCCTCGCGGACAGGGGACGCAGCAGTACTTC. This gives the protein CASSPRGQGTQQYF.

This clonotype was recorded many times. This sequence joins TRBV20-1 and TRBJ2-7; D is unclear. V was shortened by 5 bases and J by 2 bases, with 19 bases between the two germline ends. CDR1 is DFQATT and CDR2 is SNEGSKA in the germline V gene (reference sequence). This CDR3 is 15 amino acids long. The DNA for the CDR3 is TGCAGTGCTCCTATGTCAGTGGGCGGCCCCTACGAGCAGTACTTC. Amino acid sequence: CSAPMSVGGPYEQYF.

This clonotype was counted many times. The chain uses TRBV24-1 and TRBJ1-5, with D possibly TRBD1 on 6 matching bases. CDR1 and CDR2 (germline): KGHDR, SFDVKD. V lost 1 base to trimming and J lost 4 bases, with 7 bases between them. The CDR3 totals 14 residues. CDR3 in DNA: TGTGCCACCAGTGATTTAACAGGGAATCAGCCCCAGCATTTT. Residues: CATSDLTGNQPQHF.

This clonotype has at least ten counts. The genes are TRBV4-1 and TRBJ1-5; 9 nucleotides agree with TRBD1. Germline V lookup: CDR1 MGHRA, CDR2 YSYEKL. The CDR3 is made up of 17 amino acids. The trim removed 0 bases at V and 9 bases at J, leaving 12 bases unmatched. This CDR3 reads CASSQDLGGQGSRPQHF. The DNA of the CDR3 is TGCGCCAGCAGCCAAGATCTGGGGGGACAGGGTTCTCGGCCCCAGCATTTT.

This clonotype was observed at least ten times. The chain joins TRBV18 to TRBJ2-7; TRBD1 agrees at 9 bases. After removal of 4 bases from V and 7 bases from J, the junction contained 11 bases not matched to a gene. CDR3 length equals 15 residues. Germline-derived CDR1 and CDR2 are KGHSH and LQKENI. This CDR3 is CASSLNPGQGMEQYF. DNA of the CDR3: TGTGCCAGCTCACTTAACCCGGGACAGGGAATGGAGCAGTACTTC.

This clonotype was detected ten times or more. V and J are TRBV28 and TRBJ2-7; D call uncertain. CDR1 is MDHEN and CDR2 is SYDVKM in the germline V gene. The CDR3 is made up of 15 amino acids. V dropped 2 bases and J dropped 2 bases, with 13 bases sitting between them. The CDR3 protein is CASSLSVGTTYEQYF. CDR3 bases: TGTGCCAGCAGTTTAAGCGTCGGAACTACCTACGAGCAGTACTTC.

V and J are TRBV28 and TRBJ2-7; TRBD1 or TRBD2 may be the D gene (5 bases each). The CDR3 is 15 residues long. Germline V CDR1 and CDR2: MDHEN, SYDVKM. V was pared by 3 bases and J by 1 base, with 13 bases between. CDR3 residues: CASSFAGTKSYEQYF. As DNA, the CDR3 is TGTGCCAGCAGTTTCGCAGGGACCAAATCCTACGAGCAGTACTTC.

A few counts support this clonotype. The chain joins TRBV27 to TRBJ1-1; weak D call: TRBD1 (6 bases). V dropped 5 bases and J dropped 7 bases, with 23 bases sitting between them. This CDR3 spans 16 amino acids. Germline values: CDR1 MNHEY, CDR2 SMNVEV (reference sequence). CDR3 bases: TGTGCCAGCAGTCAACAGGGTTGGAGTGTGGTAAGTGAAGCTTTCTTT. It encodes CASSQQGWSVVSEAFF.

This clonotype was detected ten times or more. The CDR3 loop reads CASSGGQGNYEQYF. The DNA for the CDR3 is TGTGCCAGCAGCGGCGGACAGGGAAACTACGAGCAGTACTTC. This chain uses TRBV28 with TRBJ2-7; 8 bases line up with TRBD1. V lost 6 bases, J lost 3 bases, and 7 bases stayed unmatched. Germline loops: CDR1 MDHEN, CDR2 SYDVKM. This CDR3 spans 14 amino acids.